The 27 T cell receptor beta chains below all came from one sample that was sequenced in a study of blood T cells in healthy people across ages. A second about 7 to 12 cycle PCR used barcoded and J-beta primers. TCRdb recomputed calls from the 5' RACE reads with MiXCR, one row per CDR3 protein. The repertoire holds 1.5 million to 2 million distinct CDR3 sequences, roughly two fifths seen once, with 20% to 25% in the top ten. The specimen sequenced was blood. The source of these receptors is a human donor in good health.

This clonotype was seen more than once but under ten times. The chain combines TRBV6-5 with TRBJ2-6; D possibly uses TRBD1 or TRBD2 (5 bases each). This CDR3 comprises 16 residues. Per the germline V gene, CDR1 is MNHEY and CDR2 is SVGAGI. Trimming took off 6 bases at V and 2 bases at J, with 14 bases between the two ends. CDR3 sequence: CASRPQGAPGANVLTF. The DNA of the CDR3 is TGTGCCAGCAGACCCCAGGGAGCCCCTGGGGCCAACGTCCTGACTTTC.

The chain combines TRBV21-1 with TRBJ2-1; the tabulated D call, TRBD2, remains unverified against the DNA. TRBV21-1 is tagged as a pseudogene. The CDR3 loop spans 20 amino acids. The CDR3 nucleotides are TGTGCCAGCAGCAAAGCAGGGCTAGCGGGGAACTACAACTCCTACAATGAGCAGTTCTTC. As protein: CASSKAGLAGNYNSYNEQFF.

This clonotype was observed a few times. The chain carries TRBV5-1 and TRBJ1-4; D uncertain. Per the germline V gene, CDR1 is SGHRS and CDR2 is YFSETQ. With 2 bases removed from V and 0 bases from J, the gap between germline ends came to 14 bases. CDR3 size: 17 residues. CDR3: CASSFGPMGATNEKLFF. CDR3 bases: TGCGCCAGCAGCTTTGGGCCCATGGGAGCAACTAATGAAAAACTGTTTTTT.

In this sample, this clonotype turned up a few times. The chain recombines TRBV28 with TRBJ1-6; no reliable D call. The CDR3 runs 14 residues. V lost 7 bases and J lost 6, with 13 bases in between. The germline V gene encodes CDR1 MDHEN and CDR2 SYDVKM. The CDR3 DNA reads TGTGCCAGCATCCTCGACCAAATTAATTCACCCCTCCACTTT. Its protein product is CASILDQINSPLHF.

CDR3 bases: TGTGCCAGCAGGGCCAGGGTAAAGGGCTACACCTTC. Translated: CASRARVKGYTF. This chain connects TRBV12-3 or TRBV12-4 to TRBJ1-2, with D maybe TRBD1 (5 bases). V gave up 6 bases and J gave up 8 bases, with 13 bases separating them. There are 12 residues in the CDR3.

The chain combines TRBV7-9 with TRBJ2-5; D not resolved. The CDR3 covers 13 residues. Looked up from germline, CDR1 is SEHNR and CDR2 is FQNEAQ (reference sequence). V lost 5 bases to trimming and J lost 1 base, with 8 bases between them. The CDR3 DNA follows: TGTGCCAGCAGCCATTCGCTCCAAGAGACCCAGTACTTC. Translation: CASSHSLQETQYF.

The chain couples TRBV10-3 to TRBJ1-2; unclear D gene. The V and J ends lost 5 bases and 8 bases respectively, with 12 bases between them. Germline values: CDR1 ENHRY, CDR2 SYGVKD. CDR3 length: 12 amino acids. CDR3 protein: CAISRNMEGYTF. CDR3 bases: TGTGCCATCAGTAGAAACATGGAGGGCTACACCTTC.

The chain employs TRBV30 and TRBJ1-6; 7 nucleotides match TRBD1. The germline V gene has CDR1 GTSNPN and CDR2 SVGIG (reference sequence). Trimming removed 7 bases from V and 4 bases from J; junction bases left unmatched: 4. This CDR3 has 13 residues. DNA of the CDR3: TGTGCCTCGGGGGACAGTTATAATTCACCCCTCCACTTT. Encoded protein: CASGDSYNSPLHF.

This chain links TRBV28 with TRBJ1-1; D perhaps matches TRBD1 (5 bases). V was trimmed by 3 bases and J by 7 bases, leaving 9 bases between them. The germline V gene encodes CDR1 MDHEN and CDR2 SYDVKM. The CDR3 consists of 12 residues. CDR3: CASSFAGFEAFF. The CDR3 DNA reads TGTGCCAGCAGTTTCGCAGGGTTTGAAGCTTTCTTT.

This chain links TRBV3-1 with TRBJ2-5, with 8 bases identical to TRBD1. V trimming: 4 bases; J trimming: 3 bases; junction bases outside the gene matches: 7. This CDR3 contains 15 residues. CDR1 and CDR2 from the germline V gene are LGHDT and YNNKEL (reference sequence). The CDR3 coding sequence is TGTGCCAGCAGCCGAGGACAGGGATCAGAAGAGACCCAGTACTTC. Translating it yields CASSRGQGSEETQYF.

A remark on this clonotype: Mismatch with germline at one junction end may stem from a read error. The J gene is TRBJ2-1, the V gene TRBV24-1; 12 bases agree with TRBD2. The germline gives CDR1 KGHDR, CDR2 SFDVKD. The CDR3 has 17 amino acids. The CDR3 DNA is TGTGCCGCCAGTGAACCGGGACTAGCGGGCTCCTACAATGAGCAGTTCTTC. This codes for CAASEPGLAGSYNEQFF.

CDR3 amino acids: CSVDRGQGDQPQHF. CDR3 in DNA: TGCAGCGTTGATAGGGGACAGGGTGATCAGCCCCAGCATTTT. The rearrangement links TRBV29-1 to TRBJ1-5, with 9 bases lining up with TRBD1. With 3 bases clipped from V and 5 bases from J, the junction kept 5 bases outside the gene matches. Germline values: CDR1 SQVTM, CDR2 ANQGSEA. The CDR3 totals 14 residues.

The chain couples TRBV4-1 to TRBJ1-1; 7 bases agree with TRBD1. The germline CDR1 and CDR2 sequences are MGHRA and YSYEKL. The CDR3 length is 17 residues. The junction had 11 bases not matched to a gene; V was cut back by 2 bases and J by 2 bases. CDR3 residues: CASSQRKLGQINTEAFF. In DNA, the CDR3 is TGCGCCAGCAGCCAACGAAAACTGGGACAGATAAACACTGAAGCTTTCTTT.

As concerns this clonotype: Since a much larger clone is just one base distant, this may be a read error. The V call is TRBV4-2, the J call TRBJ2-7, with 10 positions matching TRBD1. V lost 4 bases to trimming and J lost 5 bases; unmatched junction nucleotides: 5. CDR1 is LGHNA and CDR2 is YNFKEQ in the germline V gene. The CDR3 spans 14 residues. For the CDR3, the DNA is TGTGCCAGCAGCCCCGGGACAGGGGACCACGAGCAGTACTTC. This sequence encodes CASSPGTGDHEQYF.

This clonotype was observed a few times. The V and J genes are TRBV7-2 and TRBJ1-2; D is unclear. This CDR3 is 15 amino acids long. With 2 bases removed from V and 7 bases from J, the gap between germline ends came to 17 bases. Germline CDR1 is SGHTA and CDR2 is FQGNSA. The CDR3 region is CASSLNTSPPPGYTF. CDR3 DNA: TGTGCCAGCAGCTTAAACACATCTCCCCCGCCTGGCTACACCTTC. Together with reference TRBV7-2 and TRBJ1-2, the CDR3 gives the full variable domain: GAGVSQSPSNKVTEKGKDVELRCDPISGHTALYWYRQSLGQGLEFLIYFQGNSAPDKSGLPSDRFSAERTGGSVSTLTIQRTQQEDSAVYLCASSLNTSPPPGYTFGSGTRLTVV.

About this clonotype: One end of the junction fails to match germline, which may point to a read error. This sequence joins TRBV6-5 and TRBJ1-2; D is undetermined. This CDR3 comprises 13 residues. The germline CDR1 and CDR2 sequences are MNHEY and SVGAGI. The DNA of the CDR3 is TGTGTCAGCACCGGATCGAACTCTCGGGGCTACACCTTC. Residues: CVSTGSNSRGYTF.

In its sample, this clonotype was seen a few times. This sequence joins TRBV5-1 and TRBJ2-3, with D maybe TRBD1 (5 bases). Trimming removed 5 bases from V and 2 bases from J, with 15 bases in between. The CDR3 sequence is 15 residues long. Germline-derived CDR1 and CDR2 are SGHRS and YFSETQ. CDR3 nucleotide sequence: TGCGCCAGCAGTTATGGCAGGGCCAACACAGATACGCAGTATTTT. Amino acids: CASSYGRANTDTQYF.

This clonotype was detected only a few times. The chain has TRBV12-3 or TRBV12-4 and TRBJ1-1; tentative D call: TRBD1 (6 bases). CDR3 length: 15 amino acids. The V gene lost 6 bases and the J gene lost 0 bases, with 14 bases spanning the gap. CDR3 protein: CASSPRTALNTEAFF. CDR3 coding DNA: TGTGCCAGCAGCCCGCGGACAGCTCTGAACACTGAAGCTTTCTTT.

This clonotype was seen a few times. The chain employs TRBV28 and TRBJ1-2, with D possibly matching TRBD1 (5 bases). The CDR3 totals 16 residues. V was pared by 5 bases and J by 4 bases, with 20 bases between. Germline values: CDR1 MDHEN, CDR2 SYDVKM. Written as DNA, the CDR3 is TGTGCCAGCAGTCCCCCCGCAGGGAAGATTAGCTATGGCTACACCTTC. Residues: CASSPPAGKISYGYTF.

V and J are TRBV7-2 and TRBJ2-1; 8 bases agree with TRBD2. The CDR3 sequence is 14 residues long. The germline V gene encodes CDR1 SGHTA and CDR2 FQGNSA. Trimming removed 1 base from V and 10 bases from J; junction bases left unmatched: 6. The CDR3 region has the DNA TGTGCCAGCAGCTTAGGAGCGGGGGCGCACGAGCAGTTCTTC. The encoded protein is CASSLGAGAHEQFF. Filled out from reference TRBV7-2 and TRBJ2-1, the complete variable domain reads GAGVSQSPSNKVTEKGKDVELRCDPISGHTALYWYRQSLGQGLEFLIYFQGNSAPDKSGLPSDRFSAERTGGSVSTLTIQRTQQEDSAVYLCASSLGAGAHEQFFGPGTRLTVL.

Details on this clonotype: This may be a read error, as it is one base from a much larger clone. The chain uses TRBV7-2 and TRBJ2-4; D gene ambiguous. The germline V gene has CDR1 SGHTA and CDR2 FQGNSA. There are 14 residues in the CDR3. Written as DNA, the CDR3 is TGTGCCTGCAGCCCACGGGTAGCCAAAAACATTCAGTACTTC. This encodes CACSPRVAKNIQYF.

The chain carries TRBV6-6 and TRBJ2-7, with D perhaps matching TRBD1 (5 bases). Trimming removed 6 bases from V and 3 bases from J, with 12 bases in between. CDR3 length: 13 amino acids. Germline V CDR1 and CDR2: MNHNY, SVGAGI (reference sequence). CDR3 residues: CASRRDSNYEQYF. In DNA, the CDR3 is TGTGCCAGCAGGCGTGACAGTAACTACGAGCAGTACTTC.

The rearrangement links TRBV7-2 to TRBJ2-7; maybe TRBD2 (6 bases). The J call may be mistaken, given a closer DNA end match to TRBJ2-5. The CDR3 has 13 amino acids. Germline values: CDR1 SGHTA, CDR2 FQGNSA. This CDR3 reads CASTPWGRKTQYF. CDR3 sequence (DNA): TGTGCCAGCACCCCTTGGGGGAGGAAGACCCAGTACTTC.

The CDR3 coding sequence is TGTGCCAGCAGCCAAGGATACCGGGACAGGGGTCAGCCCCAGCATTTT. Amino acid sequence: CASSQGYRDRGQPQHF. The chain joins TRBV4-2 to TRBJ1-5, with 10 bases identical to TRBD1. Per the germline V gene, CDR1 is LGHNA and CDR2 is YNFKEQ. The CDR3 length is 16 residues. V trimming: 1 base; J trimming: 6 bases; junction bases outside the gene matches: 6.

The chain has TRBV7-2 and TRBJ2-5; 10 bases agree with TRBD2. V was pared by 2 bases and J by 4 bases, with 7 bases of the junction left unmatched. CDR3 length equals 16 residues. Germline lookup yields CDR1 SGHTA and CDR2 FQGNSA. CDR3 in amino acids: CASSLIAGGYGETQYF. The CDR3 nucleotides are TGTGCCAGCAGCTTAATAGCGGGGGGATATGGAGAGACCCAGTACTTC. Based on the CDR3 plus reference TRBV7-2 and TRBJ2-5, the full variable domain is GAGVSQSPSNKVTEKGKDVELRCDPISGHTALYWYRQSLGQGLEFLIYFQGNSAPDKSGLPSDRFSAERTGGSVSTLTIQRTQQEDSAVYLCASSLIAGGYGETQYFGPGTRLLVL.

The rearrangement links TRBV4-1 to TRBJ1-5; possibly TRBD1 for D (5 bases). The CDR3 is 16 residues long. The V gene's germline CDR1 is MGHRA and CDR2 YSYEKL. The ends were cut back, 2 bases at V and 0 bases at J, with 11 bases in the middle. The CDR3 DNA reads TGCGCCAGCAGCCAATTTGGGACCGGTAGCAATCAGCCCCAGCATTTT. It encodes CASSQFGTGSNQPQHF.

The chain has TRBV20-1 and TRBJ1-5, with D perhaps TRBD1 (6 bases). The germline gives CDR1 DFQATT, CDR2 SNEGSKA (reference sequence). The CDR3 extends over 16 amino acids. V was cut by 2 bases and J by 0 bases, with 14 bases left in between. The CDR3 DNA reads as TGCAGTGCTAGACGTCCTGGGACAAGTAGCAATCAGCCCCAGCATTTT. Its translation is CSARRPGTSSNQPQHF.